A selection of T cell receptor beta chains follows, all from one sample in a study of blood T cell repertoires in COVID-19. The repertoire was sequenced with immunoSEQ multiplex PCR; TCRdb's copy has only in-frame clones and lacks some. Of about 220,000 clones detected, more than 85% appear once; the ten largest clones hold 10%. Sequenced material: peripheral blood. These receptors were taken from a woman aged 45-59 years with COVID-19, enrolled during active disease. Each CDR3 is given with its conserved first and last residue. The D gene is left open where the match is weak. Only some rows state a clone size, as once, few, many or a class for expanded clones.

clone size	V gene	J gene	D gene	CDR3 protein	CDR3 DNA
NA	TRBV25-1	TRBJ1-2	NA	CASSGQPNYGYTF	TGTGCCAGCAGTGGACAGCCTAACTATGGCTACACCTTC
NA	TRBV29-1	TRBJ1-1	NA	CSVVKGVGVTEAFF	TGCAGCGTTGTCAAGGGGGTGGGAGTCACTGAAGCTTTCTTT
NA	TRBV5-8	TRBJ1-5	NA	CASSRDSDQPQHF	TGTGCCAGCAGCCGCGACAGTGATCAGCCCCAGCATTTT
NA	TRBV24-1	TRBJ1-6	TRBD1	CATQGTGGPNSPLHF	TGTGCCACCCAAGGGACAGGGGGCCCGAATTCACCCCTCCACTTT
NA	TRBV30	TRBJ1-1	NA	CAWSVLKGVSTEAFF	TGTGCCTGGAGTGTACTGAAGGGGGTGAGCACTGAAGCTTTCTTT
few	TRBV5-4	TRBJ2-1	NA	CASSLPTVSEQFF	TGTGCCAGCAGCCTTCCGACAGTCAGTGAGCAGTTCTTC
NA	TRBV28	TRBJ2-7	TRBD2	CASIPAGRPYEQYF	TGTGCCAGCATTCCAGCGGGACGGCCATACGAGCAGTACTTC
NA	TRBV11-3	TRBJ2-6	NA	CASSLDLGHSGANVLTF	TGTGCCAGCAGCTTAGATTTAGGACACTCTGGGGCCAACGTCCTGACTTTC
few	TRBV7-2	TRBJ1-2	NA	CASSPVGGYGYTF	TGTGCCAGCAGCCCAGTGGGGGGTTATGGCTACACCTTC
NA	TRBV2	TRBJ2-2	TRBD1	CASRRGQGSGELFF	TGTGCCAGCAGGCGTGGACAGGGCTCCGGGGAGCTGTTTTTT
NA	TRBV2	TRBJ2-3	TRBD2	CASSGGGSGAYTQYF	TGTGCCAGCAGTGGAGGGGGTAGCGGGGCATATACGCAGTATTTT
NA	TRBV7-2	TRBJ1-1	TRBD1	CASSLTRARGRLNTEAFF	TGTGCCAGCAGCTTAACTCGGGCTAGGGGGCGACTGAACACTGAAGCTTTCTTT
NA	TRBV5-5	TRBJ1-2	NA	CASSLEVSGGYTF	TGTGCCAGCAGCTTGGAGGTCTCGGGAGGCTACACCTTC
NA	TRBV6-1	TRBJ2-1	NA	CASSEDRSSYNEQFF	TGTGCCAGCAGTGAAGACCGGAGCTCCTACAATGAGCAGTTCTTC
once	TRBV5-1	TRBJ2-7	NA	CASSLGSSYEQYF	TGCGCCAGCAGCTTGGGGAGTTCCTACGAGCAGTACTTC
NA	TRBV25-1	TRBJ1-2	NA	CASTLGGSSMYTF	TGTGCCAGCACCCTCGGGGGGTCCTCTATGTACACCTTC
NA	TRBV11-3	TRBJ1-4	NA	CASSIQGSEKLFF	TGTGCCAGCAGCATCCAGGGGAGTGAAAAACTGTTTTTT
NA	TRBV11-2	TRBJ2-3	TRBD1	CASSSWTGRTDTQYF	TGTGCCAGCAGCTCCTGGACAGGGCGCACAGATACGCAGTATTTT
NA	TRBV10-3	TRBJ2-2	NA	CAISDPDKNTGELFF	TGTGCCATCAGTGACCCGGACAAGAACACCGGGGAGCTGTTTTTT
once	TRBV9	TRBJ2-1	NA	CASSPGVFHNEQFF	TGTGCCAGCAGTCCGGGAGTATTTCACAATGAGCAGTTCTTC
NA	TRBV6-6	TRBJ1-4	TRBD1	CASSYRGTGSGGLFF	TGTGCCAGCAGTTATAGGGGGACAGGATCCGGAGGACTGTTTTTT
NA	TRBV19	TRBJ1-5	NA	CASSIGRSPLDQPQHF	TGTGCCAGTAGTATAGGCAGGTCCCCCTTAGATCAGCCCCAGCATTTT
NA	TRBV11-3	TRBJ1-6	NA	CASSLRYNSPLHF	TGTGCCAGCAGCTTGCGCTATAATTCACCCCTCCACTTT